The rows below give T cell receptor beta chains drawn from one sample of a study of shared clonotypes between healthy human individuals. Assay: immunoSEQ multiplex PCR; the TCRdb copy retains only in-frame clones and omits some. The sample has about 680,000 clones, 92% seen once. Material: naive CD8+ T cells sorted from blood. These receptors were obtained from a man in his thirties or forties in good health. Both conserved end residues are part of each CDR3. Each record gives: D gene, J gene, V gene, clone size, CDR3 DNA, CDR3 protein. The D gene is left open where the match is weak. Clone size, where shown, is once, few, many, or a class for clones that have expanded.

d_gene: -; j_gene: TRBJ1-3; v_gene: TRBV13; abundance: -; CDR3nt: TGTGCCAGCAGCTTTGGGGGAAACACCATATATTTT; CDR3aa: CASSFGGNTIYF
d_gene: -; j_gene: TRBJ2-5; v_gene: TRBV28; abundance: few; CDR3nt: TGTGCCAGCAGAGGACAGTTGTACCAAGAGACCCAGTACTTC; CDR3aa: CASRGQLYQETQYF
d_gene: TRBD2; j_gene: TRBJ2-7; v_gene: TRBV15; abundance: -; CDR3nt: TGTGCCACCAGCAGGGGTACTAGCGGCTCCTACGAGCAGTACTTC; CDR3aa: CATSRGTSGSYEQYF
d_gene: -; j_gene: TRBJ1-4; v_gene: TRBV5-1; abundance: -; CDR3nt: TGCGCCAGCAGCCCGCAGGGAGAGACTAATGAAAAACTGTTTTTT; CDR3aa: CASSPQGETNEKLFF
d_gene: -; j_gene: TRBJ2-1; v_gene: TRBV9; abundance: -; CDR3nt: TGTGCCAGCAGCGTAAGCGTCCTCGGGGATAATGAGCAGTTCTTC; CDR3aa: CASSVSVLGDNEQFF
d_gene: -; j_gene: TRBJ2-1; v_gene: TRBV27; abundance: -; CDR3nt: TGTGCCAGCAGCCTCGGAGGGGCCGGATTATTCTTC; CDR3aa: CASSLGGAGLFF
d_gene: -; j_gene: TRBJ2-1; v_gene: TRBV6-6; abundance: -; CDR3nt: TGTGCCAGCAGTTACTCGATATTGCTAGACGCGAATGAGCAGTTCTTC; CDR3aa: CASSYSILLDANEQFF
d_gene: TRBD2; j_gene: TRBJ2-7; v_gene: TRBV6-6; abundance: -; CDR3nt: TGTGCCAGCAGTTACGGACTAGCGGATACCTACGAGCAGTACTTC; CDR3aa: CASSYGLADTYEQYF
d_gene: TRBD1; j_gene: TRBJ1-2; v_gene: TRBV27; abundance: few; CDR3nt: TGTGCCAGCAGTCCGCACAGGGGTGGTAACTATGGCTACACCTTC; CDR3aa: CASSPHRGGNYGYTF
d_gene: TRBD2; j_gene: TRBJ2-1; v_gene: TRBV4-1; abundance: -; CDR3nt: TGCGCCAGCAGCCAAGATTCTGCGGGAGATTCCTACAATGAGCAGTTCTTC; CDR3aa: CASSQDSAGDSYNEQFF
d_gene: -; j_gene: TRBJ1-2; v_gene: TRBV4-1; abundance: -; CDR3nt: TGCGCCAGCAGCCAAGTTTCAGTTGGACTGCAGCATGGCTACACCTTC; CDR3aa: CASSQVSVGLQHGYTF
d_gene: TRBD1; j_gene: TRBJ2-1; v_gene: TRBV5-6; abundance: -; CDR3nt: TGTGCCAGCAGCGCCTCGGATGGGGTGCGGGACAGGTATTACAATGAGCAGTTCTTC; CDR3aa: CASSASDGVRDRYYNEQFF
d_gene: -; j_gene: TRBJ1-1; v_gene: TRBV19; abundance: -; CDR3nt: TGTGCCAGTAGTATAGGCGGGAGCGAAGCTTTCTTT; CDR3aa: CASSIGGSEAFF
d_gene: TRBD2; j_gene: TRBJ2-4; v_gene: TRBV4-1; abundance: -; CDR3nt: TGCGCCAGCAGCCAAGGGGAGGGGTACATTCAGTACTTC; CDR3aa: CASSQGEGYIQYF
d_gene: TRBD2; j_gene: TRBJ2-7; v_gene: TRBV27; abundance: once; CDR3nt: TGTGCCAGCAGTTTAAAACGGGAGGGCCGATACGAGCAGTACTTC; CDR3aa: CASSLKREGRYEQYF
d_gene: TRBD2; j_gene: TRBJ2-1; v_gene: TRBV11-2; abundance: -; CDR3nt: TGTGCCAGCCTCGGGACTAGCGGGAACAATGAGCAGTTCTTC; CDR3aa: CASLGTSGNNEQFF
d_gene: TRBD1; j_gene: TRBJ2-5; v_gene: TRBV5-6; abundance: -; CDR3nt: TGTGCCAGCAGCGTAGACTCGACAGGGTGGCAAGAGACCCAGTACTTC; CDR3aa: CASSVDSTGWQETQYF
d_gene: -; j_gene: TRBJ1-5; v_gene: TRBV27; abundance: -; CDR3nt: TGTGCCAGCAGTTTAGCCGGCGGCCATCAGCCCCAGCATTTT; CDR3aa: CASSLAGGHQPQHF
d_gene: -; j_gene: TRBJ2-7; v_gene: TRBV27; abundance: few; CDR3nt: TGTGCCAGCAGTTCTTACAGGGTGTCCTACGAGCAGTACTTC; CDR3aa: CASSSYRVSYEQYF
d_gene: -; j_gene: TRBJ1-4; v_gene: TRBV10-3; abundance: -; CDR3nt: TGTGCCATCAGTGGAGGCTTCGGGGGGACTGGAAAACTGTTTTTT; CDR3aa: CAISGGFGGTGKLFF
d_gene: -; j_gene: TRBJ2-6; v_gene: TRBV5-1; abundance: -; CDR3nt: TGCGCCAGCAGCGCTGGGGCCAACGTCCTGACTTTC; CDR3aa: CASSAGANVLTF
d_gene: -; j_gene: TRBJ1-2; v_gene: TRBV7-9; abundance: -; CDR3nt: TGTGCCAGCAGCATCGGGACGTCGGGCTACACCTTC; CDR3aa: CASSIGTSGYTF
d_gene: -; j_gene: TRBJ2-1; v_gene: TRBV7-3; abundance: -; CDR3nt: TGTGCCAGCGGAATAGCGGCGGGGGAGCAGTTCTTC; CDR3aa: CASGIAAGEQFF
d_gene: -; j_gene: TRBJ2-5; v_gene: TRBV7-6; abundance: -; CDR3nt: TGTGCCAGCAGCTTACCTCAAGAGACCCAGTACTTC; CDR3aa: CASSLPQETQYF
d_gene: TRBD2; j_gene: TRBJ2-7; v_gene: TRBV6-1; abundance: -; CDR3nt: TGTGCCAGCAGGTCCGGGACTAGCGGGTTCTACGAGCAGTACTTC; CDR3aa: CASRSGTSGFYEQYF
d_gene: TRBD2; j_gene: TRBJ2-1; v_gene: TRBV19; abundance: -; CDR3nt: TGTGCCAGTAGTTGGCTAGCGGGAGATGAGCAGTTCTTC; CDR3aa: CASSWLAGDEQFF
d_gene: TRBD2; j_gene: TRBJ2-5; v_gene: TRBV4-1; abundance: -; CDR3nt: TGCGCCAGCAGCCAAGCGCCGACCGGGACTAGCGGCCCCCAAGAGACCCAGTACTTC; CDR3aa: CASSQAPTGTSGPQETQYF
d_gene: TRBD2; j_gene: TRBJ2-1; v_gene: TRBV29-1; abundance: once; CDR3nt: TGCAGCGTTGGCAATATCGCGGGAGGAACCTACAATGAGCAGTTCTTC; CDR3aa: CSVGNIAGGTYNEQFF
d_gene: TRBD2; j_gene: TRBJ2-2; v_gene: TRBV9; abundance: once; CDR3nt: TGTGCCAGCAGCGCAAGGACTAGCGGGAGTACCGGGGAGCTGTTTTTT; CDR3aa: CASSARTSGSTGELFF
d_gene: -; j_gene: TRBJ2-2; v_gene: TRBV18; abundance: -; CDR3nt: TGTGCCAGCTCACCACGGGCGGGACAGTTGAACACCGGGGAGCTGTTTTTT; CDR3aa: CASSPRAGQLNTGELFF
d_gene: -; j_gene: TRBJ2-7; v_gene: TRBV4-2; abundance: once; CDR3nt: TGTGCCAGCAGCCCCTCGGAGGGGGCGGGGGCCCCCTACGAGCAGTACTTC; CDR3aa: CASSPSEGAGAPYEQYF
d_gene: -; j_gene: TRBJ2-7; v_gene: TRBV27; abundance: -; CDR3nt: TGTGCCAGCAGTGTAGTCTCGGACCGGCCTTACGAGCAGTACTTC; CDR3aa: CASSVVSDRPYEQYF